The clone carrying this TCR beta chain was detected many times. CDR1 is SGHTA, CDR2 FQGNSA, per germline. Deletions cut 2 bases from V and 5 bases from J, with 12 bases between. The CDR3 consists of 14 residues. The sample comes from a study of read filtering for tumor transcriptome and immune sequencing. Bone marrow was sampled from every patient at the time of active disease. From approximately 400 ng of RNA, a library with molecular barcoded alpha/delta and beta/gamma adaptors was made. Each CDR3 protein is one row after TCRdb ran MiXCR on the reads. The data hold 50,000 to 65,000 distinct CDR3 sequences, with roughly an eighth observed a single time.

Specimen: a population of CD138-negative cells sorted from bone marrow. This sequence originates from a donor at least 40 years old with multiple myeloma. The chain has TRBV7-2 and TRBJ2-5, with a possible D match to TRBD2 (7 bases). The CDR3 region is CASSLTGGAETQYF. The CDR3 nucleotides are TGTGCCAGCAGCTTAACGGGGGGCGCGGAGACCCAGTACTTC.